These T cell receptor beta chains were read from a single sample in a study of T-cell reconstitution after alpha-beta-depleted transplantation in children. TCRdb fed the PCR reads into MiXCR, producing one record per CDR3 protein. The sample includes a few hundred thousand distinct CDR3 sequences, 25% to 30% seen only once; the top ten take about 35%. The specimen comprised PBMCs, sampled before TCRalphabeta/CD19-depleted stem cell transplant. The origin of the receptors is a boy less than two years old with Wiskott-Aldrich syndrome, due to receive a stem cell transplant. Both conserved end residues are part of each CDR3. The D gene is left open where the match is weak. Clone sizes are given selectively: once, few, many, or a class where the clone is expanded.

v_call	d_call	clone_size	j_call	cdr3_nt	cdr3_aa
TRBV10-3	-	-	TRBJ2-5	TGTGCCATCAGTGAGTTTCGGGGAATTGGAGAGACCCAGTACTTC	CAISEFRGIGETQYF
TRBV24-1	TRBD1	few	TRBJ2-3	TGTGCCACCAGTGTGGGACAGGGTGGAGATACGCAGTATTTT	CATSVGQGGDTQYF
TRBV5-1	-	many	TRBJ2-5	TGCGCCAGCAGCTTCAGGGTAGGCGAGACCCAGTACTTC	CASSFRVGETQYF
TRBV9	-	few	TRBJ2-3	TGTGCCAGCAGCGGCCCGGGACACACCACAGATACGCAGTATTTT	CASSGPGHTTDTQYF
TRBV20-1	-	once	TRBJ2-5	TGCAGTGCTAGCCCGGGACTCGCCTTC	CSASPGLAF
TRBV10-3	TRBD2	-	TRBJ2-5	TGTGCCATCAGTGGGATAGCGGGAGTAGAGACCCAGTACTTC	CAISGIAGVETQYF
TRBV5-1	-	-	TRBJ1-1	TGCGCCAGCAGCTTCAGGTGGAGCACTGAAGCTTTCTTT	CASSFRWSTEAFF
TRBV7-2	-	-	TRBJ2-5	TGTGCCAGCAGCCACCAACGGGGCCAAGAGACCCAGTACTTC	CASSHQRGQETQYF
TRBV15	TRBD1	-	TRBJ1-2	TGTGCCACCAGCAAACCGGGACAGGGTAGTTACACCTTC	CATSKPGQGSYTF
TRBV12-3/TRBV12-4	-	-	TRBJ1-4	TGTGCCAGCAGAGAAGGGCAGGCTGGTGAAAAACTGTTTTTT	CASREGQAGEKLFF
TRBV7-6	TRBD2	-	TRBJ2-7	TGTGCCAGCAGCTTAGAAGGGTTTGGTCTAGCGGGAGCCGAGCAGTACTTC	CASSLEGFGLAGAEQYF
TRBV24-1	-	few	TRBJ1-5	TGTGCCACTAGTCCCACGGGGGTTCAGCCCCAGCATTTT	CATSPTGVQPQHF
TRBV29-1	TRBD1	-	TRBJ2-7	TGCAGCGCGACCGGGACAGGGTCCTACGAGCAGTACTTC	CSATGTGSYEQYF
TRBV4-1	TRBD1	-	TRBJ1-5	TGCGCCAGCAGCCAAGTCGAGGGGGCAGGCCAGCCCCAGCATTTT	CASSQVEGAGQPQHF
TRBV5-1	-	few	TRBJ2-1	TGCGCCAGCAGACCCGGGACGGAATACAATGAGCAGTTCTTC	CASRPGTEYNEQFF
TRBV12-3/TRBV12-4	-	-	TRBJ2-7	TGTGCCAGCAGTTCTACAGGGAAGTCCTACGAGCAGTACTTC	CASSSTGKSYEQYF
TRBV18	TRBD2	-	TRBJ2-7	TGTGCCAGCTCACCTGGCCTAGCGGCGGACTACGAGCAGTACTTC	CASSPGLAADYEQYF
TRBV12-3/TRBV12-4	TRBD2	-	TRBJ2-5	TGTGCCAGCAGTTTAAGCGGGGCCGGTCGGGCCCAGTACTTC	CASSLSGAGRAQYF
TRBV12-3/TRBV12-4	-	-	TRBJ1-3	-	CASSSSAISGNTIYF
TRBV12-3/TRBV12-4	TRBD2	few	TRBJ2-7	TGTGCCAGCAGCAGAGCGGGAGTGACGTACGAGCAGTACTTC	CASSRAGVTYEQYF
TRBV5-1	-	few	TRBJ2-1	TGCGCCAGCGCGGGGAATGAGCAGTTCTTC	CASAGNEQFF
TRBV5-1	-	few	TRBJ2-7	TGCGCCAGCAGCTTTACTAGCTCCTACGAGCAGTACTTC	CASSFTSSYEQYF
TRBV7-8	-	-	TRBJ1-5	TGTGCCAGCAGCTTAGTGGCCGGGGGCCACAATCAGCCCCAGCATTTT	CASSLVAGGHNQPQHF
TRBV20-1	TRBD2	few	TRBJ2-1	TGCAGTGCTCAGCGGGACCCCACCCGCAATGAGCAGTTCTTC	CSAQRDPTRNEQFF
TRBV5-1	-	few	TRBJ1-6	TGCGCCAGCCAGCGAACTTATTCGGGCTCACCCCTTCACTTT	CASQRTYSGSPLHF
TRBV5-5	-	-	TRBJ2-6	TGTGCCAGCAGCTTGATACCAGGGGCCTCTGGGGCCAACGTCCTGACTTTC	CASSLIPGASGANVLTF
TRBV20-1	-	few	TRBJ1-1	TGCAGAGGGCCCAACACTGAAGCTTTCTTT	CRGPNTEAFF
TRBV7-7	TRBD2	-	TRBJ2-7	TGTGCCAGCAGCTTAGGTAGCGGGAGGGACCACGAGCAGTACTTC	CASSLGSGRDHEQYF
TRBV7-9	TRBD2	-	TRBJ2-1	TGTGCCAGCAGCTCGGGACTAGCGGGGGCCTACTACAATGAGCAGTTCTTC	CASSSGLAGAYYNEQFF
TRBV7-2	TRBD2	-	TRBJ2-1	TGTGCCAGCAGCTTAATGGCTAGCGGGGTCTACAATGAGCAGTTCTTC	CASSLMASGVYNEQFF
TRBV10-2	-	-	TRBJ2-7	TGCGCCAGCAGTGAGCCGGGAACAGAATTCGGTCTCGAGCAGTACTTC	CASSEPGTEFGLEQYF
TRBV5-1	TRBD2	-	TRBJ2-7	TGCGCCAGCAGCTTTTCTAGCGGGAGTGGATGGAACGAGCAGTACTTC	CASSFSSGSGWNEQYF
TRBV5-1	-	few	TRBJ1-2	TGCGCCAGCAGCTTGATGTCGGCAGGCTATGGCTACACCTTC	CASSLMSAGYGYTF
TRBV3-1	-	-	TRBJ1-5	TGTGCCAGCAGCAATACAGGGAGGGATGGCCAGCCCCAGCATTTT	CASSNTGRDGQPQHF
TRBV12-3/TRBV12-4	TRBD2	-	TRBJ2-1	TGTGCCAGCAGTTTAATCCCGGGAGGGCCAGGGAATGAGCAGTTCTTC	CASSLIPGGPGNEQFF
TRBV7-2	-	-	TRBJ2-1	TGTGCCAGCAGCAAGTGGGACTCCGCCAATGAGCAGTTCTTC	CASSKWDSANEQFF
TRBV29-1	TRBD1	few	TRBJ1-1	TGCAGCGTTGGACAGGGGGCTGTGACTGAAGCTTTCTTT	CSVGQGAVTEAFF
TRBV20-1	TRBD1	few	TRBJ1-4	TGCAGTGCTTTCGACTCTCCTGACAGGGGGCGATTTCATGAAAAACTGTTTTTT	CSAFDSPDRGRFHEKLFF
TRBV30	-	-	TRBJ2-3	TGTGCCTGGAGGTGGGGCACAGATACGCAGTATTTT	CAWRWGTDTQYF
TRBV18	TRBD2	-	TRBJ2-7	TGTGCCAGCTCCCGGTCCGGGACTAGCGGGAGGGAGCAGTACTTC	CASSRSGTSGREQYF
TRBV20-1	TRBD1	-	TRBJ2-7	TGCAGTGCTCAACAGGGGTGGCCCTACGAGCAGTACTTC	CSAQQGWPYEQYF